This T cell receptor (beta chain) came from a study of blood T cell repertoires in COVID-19. Study in general: Samples taken during acute and convalescent COVID-19 were collected in the United States, Italy and Spain. T cells, B-cell-depleted T cells, or PBMCs supplied cDNA or gDNA.

There are 13 residues in the CDR3. Trimming pared 3 bases from V and 5 bases from J, leaving 11 bases between. In the authors' workflow: Cell counts per sample came from amplifying reference gene primers. Assay: immunoSEQ multiplex PCR; the TCRdb copy retains only in-frame clones and omits some. That table gives V, J and clone size, and the DNA gave D and trimming. The sample has roughly 320,000 clones, 85% seen once; the top ten hold about 7%. Sequencing was carried out using peripheral blood. The sequence was collected from a human donor in a cohort sampled during active COVID-19. The genes are TRBV12-3 or TRBV12-4 and TRBJ2-7; possible D gene TRBD2, 6 bases. This CDR3 is CASSLGRGDEQYF. CDR3 nucleotides: TGTGCCAGCAGTTTGGGACGCGGGGACGAGCAGTACTTC.